The clone carrying this T cell receptor beta chain was recorded a few times. No antigen is known for it. These data originate in a study of response to subunit inactivated influenza vaccine. TCRdb redid the calling of the RT-PCR reads with MiXCR, one entry per CDR3 protein. The sample contains approximately 520,000 distinct CDR3 sequences, approximately 15% of which appear only once. General study findings and limits: Each seasonal flu vaccination may recruit only limited new T cells, authors suggested.

V dropped 5 bases and J dropped 7 bases, with 14 bases sitting between them. The CDR3 contains 13 residues. CDR1 is MDHEN and CDR2 is SYDVKM in the germline V gene. The chain has TRBV28 and TRBJ1-1; possibly TRBD1 for D (6 bases). The TCR was taken from a man between 50 and 70 years old who received an inactivated influenza vaccine. The source material was CD4+ T cells sorted from PBMCs, sampled about 24 months after vaccination. CDR3 DNA: TGTGCCAGCAGTACTGGACAGTCCCGTGAAGCTTTCTTT. It translates to CASSTGQSREAFF.